This T cell receptor (beta chain) was retrieved from a study of identical twins. MiXCR was run by TCRdb on the 5' RACE reads, yielding one entry per CDR3 protein. The sample carries a few hundred thousand distinct CDR3 sequences, 9% to 10% recorded once. Study findings and constraints: Donors were not followed over many years; analysis was cross-sectional.

A note on this clonotype: Its antigen is undetermined.

The sample comprised naive T cells sorted from blood. This receptor was identified in a woman aged 45-65 years in good health.

The CDR3 DNA reads TGTGCCAGCAGCTCTTTCCGGGACCCTTTAATCGAGCAGTACTTC. It encodes CASSSFRDPLIEQYF. This chain uses TRBV11-3 with TRBJ2-7, with D perhaps being TRBD1 or TRBD2 (5 bases each). This CDR3 has 15 residues. V was pared by 4 bases and J by 6 bases, with 19 bases between. Germline CDR1 reads SGHNT; CDR2 reads YENEEA.